This TCR beta chain was identified during a study of T-cell reconstitution after alpha-beta-depleted transplantation in children. With 8 bases removed from V and 1 base from J, the gap between germline ends came to 6 bases. This CDR3 has 11 amino acids. Germline loops: CDR1 MNHEY, CDR2 SMNVEV (reference sequence). Using unique molecular identifiers, the investigators prepared the TCRbeta library. TCRdb re-called the PCR reads with MiXCR, one entry per CDR3 protein. The sample shows about 420,000 distinct CDR3 sequences, approximately 11% of them seen only once. A few counts support this clonotype. The sequence derives from a human donor who donated a stem cell graft to a child with acute myeloid leukemia. Sequencing used PBMCs from the stem cell graft donor, obtained from the stem cell graft. The chain couples TRBV27 to TRBJ2-7; D gene uncertain. This CDR3 reads CASGQSYEQYF. The CDR3 DNA reads as TGTGCCAGCGGGCAGTCCTACGAGCAGTACTTC.